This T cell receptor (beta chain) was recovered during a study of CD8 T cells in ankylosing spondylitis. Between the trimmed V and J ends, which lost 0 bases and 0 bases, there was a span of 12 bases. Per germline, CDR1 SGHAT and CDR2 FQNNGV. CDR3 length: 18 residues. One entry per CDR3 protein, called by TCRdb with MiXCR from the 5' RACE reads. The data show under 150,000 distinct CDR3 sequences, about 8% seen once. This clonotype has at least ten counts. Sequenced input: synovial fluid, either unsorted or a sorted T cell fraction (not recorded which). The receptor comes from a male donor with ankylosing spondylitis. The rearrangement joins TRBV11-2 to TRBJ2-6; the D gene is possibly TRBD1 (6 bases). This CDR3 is CASSLDPQGFSGANVLTF. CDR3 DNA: TGTGCCAGCAGCTTAGACCCTCAGGGGTTCTCTGGGGCCAACGTCCTGACTTTC.